What follows are 30 T cell receptor beta chains derived from one specimen sequenced in a study of OX40 agonist ivuxolimab in advanced cancers. TCRdb's copy holds only in-frame clones and misses some; the assay was immunoSEQ multiplex PCR. The profile covers 50,000 to 70,000 clones, with around nine tenths appearing a single time and over 0.6% taken by the ten largest. This specimen consisted of CD4+ or CD8+ T cells sorted from blood, obtained in a trial of the OX40 agonist ivuxolimab. These receptors all stem from an adult with an advanced solid tumor such as melanoma, head and neck, liver or kidney cancer.

The J gene is TRBJ1-4, the V gene TRBV5-5; 7 bases fit TRBD1. This CDR3 spans 14 amino acids. Germline V gives CDR1 SGHKS, CDR2 YYEKEE (reference sequence). Germline trimming cut 7 bases from V and 3 bases from J; bases unmatched to any gene: 6. The CDR3 protein is CASGQGVANEKLFF. The CDR3 DNA reads TGTGCCAGCGGGCAGGGGGTTGCTAATGAAAAACTGTTTTTT.

This rearrangement joins TRBV5-8 to TRBJ2-5; D is undetermined. Trimming pared 0 bases from V and 5 bases from J, leaving 17 bases between. The CDR3 loop spans 16 amino acids. The germline V gene encodes CDR1 SGHTS and CDR2 YDEGEE. CDR3 amino acids: CASSLEGGRSWETQYF. The CDR3 DNA reads TGTGCCAGCAGCTTGGAAGGCGGCAGATCTTGGGAGACCCAGTACTTC. Variable domain in full (rest from reference TRBV5-8 and TRBJ2-5): EAGVTQSPTHLIKTRGQQATLRCSPISGHTSVYWYQQALGLGLQFLLWYDEGEERNRGNFPPRFSGRQFPNYSSELNVNALELEDSALYLCASSLEGGRSWETQYFGPGTRLLVL.

The chain is built from TRBV6-5 and TRBJ2-7; possible D gene TRBD1, 6 bases. The V end lost 6 bases, the J end lost 0 bases, and 15 bases lay between the germline ends. Germline V gene sequence: CDR1 MNHEY, CDR2 SVGAGI. This CDR3 has 15 residues. The CDR3 sequence: CASRTAGASSYEQYF. CDR3 bases: TGTGCCAGCAGAACCGCAGGGGCGAGCTCCTACGAGCAGTACTTC.

V usage is TRBV19 and J usage is TRBJ2-2; 8 bases map to TRBD1. The CDR3 runs to 16 residues. The J segment lost 4 bases and the V segment lost 5 bases, leaving 9 bases of the junction unmatched. CDR1 is LNHDA and CDR2 is SQIVND in the germline V gene (reference sequence). The CDR3 nucleotides read TGTGCCAGTAGTCCAGGACAGGGACATCGCACCGGGGAGCTGTTTTTT. Translating gives CASSPGQGHRTGELFF.

Points on this clone: One end of the junction varies from germline; a read error may be responsible. J is TRBJ1-2 and V is TRBV5-4; TRBD1 aligns across 9 bases. Germline values: CDR1 SGHNT, CDR2 YYREEE (reference sequence). This CDR3 spans 14 amino acids. CDR3 DNA sequence: TGTGCCAGCAGCTCTAAAAAGGGGGACAGGGTCTTAAGCTTC. Its protein product is CASSSKKGDRVLSF.

CDR3 bases: TGTGCCAGCTCACCGTCGAAGAGCCACGAGCAGTACTTC. Translating it yields CASSPSKSHEQYF. This chain links TRBV18 with TRBJ2-7; D ambiguous. The CDR3 is made up of 13 amino acids. Germline V CDR1 and CDR2: KGHSH, LQKENI. V was pared by 3 bases and J by 5 bases, with 11 bases between.

The CDR3 sequence is CASKGQEHYGYTF. In DNA form, the CDR3 reads TGTGCCAGCAAGGGGCAGGAGCACTATGGCTACACCTTC. V and J are TRBV6-5 and TRBJ1-2, with a possible D match to TRBD1 (5 bases). Germline V gene sequence: CDR1 MNHEY, CDR2 SVGAGI. This CDR3 contains 13 residues. Between the trimmed V and J ends, which lost 7 bases and 3 bases, there was a span of 12 bases.

V gene TRBV9 combines with J gene TRBJ2-5; a possible D gene is TRBD1 (6 bases). V gave up 0 bases and J gave up 0 bases, with 12 bases separating them. This CDR3 spans 16 amino acids. CDR1 is SGDLS, CDR2 YYNGEE, per germline. The CDR3 DNA follows: TGTGCCAGCAGCGTAGGGGTAGGGGGACACCAAGAGACCCAGTACTTC. Translating it yields CASSVGVGGHQETQYF.

As for this clone: Its ends do not fully match the called genes, so a read error is possible. CDR3 amino acids: CASSVQGANEKLFF. CDR3 bases: TGTGCCAGCAGCGTACAGGGGGCTAACGAAAAACTGTTTTTT. The chain uses TRBV14 and TRBJ1-4, with 9 bases fitting TRBD1. The CDR3 is 14 residues long. The V gene's germline CDR1 is SGHDN and CDR2 FVKESK.

This clone was found once. This chain links TRBV5-1 with TRBJ2-5; the D call may be TRBD1 or TRBD2 (5 bases each). From germline, CDR1 is SGHRS and CDR2 YFSETQ. Trimming took 4 bases from V and 3 from J, leaving 13 bases between them. The CDR3 is made up of 14 amino acids. The CDR3 DNA follows: TGCGCCAGCAGCGTGAGGGACGGAAAAGAGACCCAGTACTTC. Residues: CASSVRDGKETQYF. Using reference TRBV5-1 and TRBJ2-5 for the parts outside the CDR3, the full variable domain is KAGVTQTPRYLIKTRGQQVTLSCSPISGHRSVSWYQQTPGQGLQFLFEYFSETQRNKGNFPGRFSGRQFSNSRSEMNVSTLELGDSALYLCASSVRDGKETQYFGPGTRLLVL.

The chain links TRBV7-9 to TRBJ2-7, with no clear D. The CDR3 extends over 13 amino acids. Trimming pared 3 bases from V and 7 bases from J, leaving 13 bases between. CDR1 is SEHNR and CDR2 is FQNEAQ in the germline V gene (reference sequence). The DNA for the CDR3 is TGTGCCAGCAGCTTCGCCGGACGGGCGGAGCAGTACTTC. Translated, it gives CASSFAGRAEQYF. Full variable domain (rest looked up from reference TRBV7-9 and TRBJ2-7): DTGVSQNPRHKITKRGQNVTFRCDPISEHNRLYWYRQTLGQGPEFLTYFQNEAQLEKSRLLSDRFSAERPKGSFSTLEIQRTEQGDSAMYLCASSFAGRAEQYFGPGTRLTVT.

This chain links TRBV13 with TRBJ2-7; 8 positions match TRBD1. The CDR3 consists of 13 residues. V lost 5 bases and J lost 7; bases outside the gene matches: 7. CDR1 is PRHDT and CDR2 is FYEKMQ in the germline V gene (reference sequence). CDR3 protein: CASSRSGGREQYF. The CDR3 DNA reads as TGTGCCAGCAGCCGTTCAGGGGGCAGGGAGCAGTACTTC.

This sequence joins TRBV28 and TRBJ1-1; 7 bases map to TRBD1. The CDR3 is 15 amino acids. Germline loops: CDR1 MDHEN, CDR2 SYDVKM. The trim removed 5 bases at V and 4 bases at J, leaving 10 bases unmatched. In DNA, the CDR3 is TGTGCCAGCAGTCCCCGGGACAGACCGTCCACTGAAGCTTTCTTT. Its protein is CASSPRDRPSTEAFF.

V usage is TRBV5-1 and J usage is TRBJ1-1; the D gene is possibly TRBD1 (5 bases). CDR3 length: 16 residues. Trimming left V 1 base short and J 0 bases short, with 13 bases between. The germline gives CDR1 SGHRS, CDR2 YFSETQ. The CDR3 DNA reads as TGCGCCAGCAGCTTGTCGGTGGGAGGGGTGAACACTGAAGCTTTCTTT. Its protein is CASSLSVGGVNTEAFF.

The chain uses TRBV29-1 and TRBJ1-2, with unresolved D. The CDR3 sequence is 10 residues long. The germline V gene has CDR1 SQVTM and CDR2 ANQGSEA. Trimming removed 3 bases from V and 8 bases from J, with 7 bases in between. The CDR3 DNA reads as TGCAGCGTTGATGCGGGCGGCTACACCTTC. It encodes CSVDAGGYTF.

The J gene is TRBJ1-5, the V gene TRBV20-1; D gene unclear. The CDR3 has 11 residues. V was trimmed by 2 bases and J by 7 bases, leaving 6 bases between them. CDR1 is DFQATT and CDR2 is SNEGSKA in the germline V gene (reference sequence). CDR3 nucleotides: TGCAGTGCTAGAATGGGGCAGCCCCAGCATTTT. It translates to CSARMGQPQHF.

The chain has TRBV18 and TRBJ2-5, with 12 bases that match TRBD2. The germline gives CDR1 KGHSH, CDR2 LQKENI. The CDR3 contains 13 residues. The trim removed 6 bases at V and 5 bases at J, leaving 1 base unmatched. CDR3 region: CASSGTSGETQYF. The CDR3 nucleotides are TGTGCCAGCTCCGGGACTAGCGGGGAGACCCAGTACTTC.

This chain connects TRBV5-1 to TRBJ2-1; 12 bases map to TRBD2. V trimming: 4 bases; J trimming: 4 bases; junction bases outside the gene matches: 3. The germline CDR1 and CDR2 sequences are SGHRS and YFSETQ. There are 15 residues in the CDR3. The CDR3 DNA follows: TGCGCCAGCAGCGTACTAGCGGGGGGATACAATGAGCAGTTCTTC. It specifies CASSVLAGGYNEQFF. Based on the CDR3 plus reference TRBV5-1 and TRBJ2-1, the full variable domain is KAGVTQTPRYLIKTRGQQVTLSCSPISGHRSVSWYQQTPGQGLQFLFEYFSETQRNKGNFPGRFSGRQFSNSRSEMNVSTLELGDSALYLCASSVLAGGYNEQFFGPGTRLTVL.

The V and J genes are TRBV7-2 and TRBJ2-3; no definite D call. Germline V gene lookup returns CDR1 SGHTA and CDR2 FQGNSA. Trimming removed 3 bases at V and 9 bases at J, with 16 bases between. The CDR3 length is 14 residues. The chain's CDR3 is CASSFNNVGLTQYF. The CDR3 nucleotides read TGTGCCAGCAGCTTTAATAACGTAGGGTTGACGCAGTATTTT.

This sequence joins TRBV29-1 and TRBJ2-4, with a possible D match to TRBD2 (6 bases). The CDR3 contains 14 residues. Germline CDR1 is SQVTM and CDR2 is ANQGSEA. The V end lost 2 bases, the J end lost 5 bases, and 13 bases lay between the germline ends. In DNA form, the CDR3 reads TGCAGCGTTGAAAAGGGCGGGGCCCAAAACATTCAGTACTTC. The encoded protein is CSVEKGGAQNIQYF.

The CDR3 DNA follows: TGTGCCAGCAGTGAAAGGACAGGGGTCTATGGCTACACCTTC. Translating gives CASSERTGVYGYTF. The chain combines TRBV6-1 with TRBJ1-2; 9 nucleotides agree with TRBD1. The junction had 2 bases not matched to a gene; V was cut back by 2 bases and J by 4 bases. CDR1 MNHNS and CDR2 SASEGT come from the germline V gene. The CDR3 is 14 amino acids.

V and J are TRBV7-6 and TRBJ1-4; 7 bases fit TRBD1. The germline V gene has CDR1 SGHVS and CDR2 FNYEAQ. The CDR3 sequence is 15 residues long. V gave up 6 bases and J gave up 5 bases; unmatched junction bases: 9. CDR3 nucleotide sequence: TGTGCCAGCAGTTACCGGGACAGTTTAAATGAAAAACTGTTTTTT. Amino acid sequence: CASSYRDSLNEKLFF.

The chain links TRBV11-1 to TRBJ2-3; 8 nucleotides align to TRBD2. Germline CDR1 is SGHAT and CDR2 is FQDESV (reference sequence). The J segment lost 6 bases and the V segment lost 2 bases, leaving 4 bases of the junction unmatched. This CDR3 comprises 14 residues. DNA of the CDR3: TGTGCCAGCAGCTTAAAGCGGGAGTCTGATACGCAGTATTTT. It codes for CASSLKRESDTQYF.

This chain joins TRBV10-3 and TRBJ2-1; 7 nucleotides align to TRBD2. V lost 0 bases to trimming and J lost 2 bases; unmatched junction nucleotides: 4. CDR1 is ENHRY and CDR2 is SYGVKD in the germline V gene. This CDR3 region has 16 residues. The CDR3 nucleotides are TGTGCCATCAGTGAGTCGGGCGGGAGCCCCTACAATGAGCAGTTCTTC. Its protein is CAISESGGSPYNEQFF.

The V gene is TRBV21-1, the J gene TRBJ1-2. TRBV21-1 is marked as a pseudogene. CDR3 length: 17 residues. CDR3 sequence: CASSKDKGPHLDYGYTF. The CDR3 DNA sequence: TGTGCCAGCAGCAAAGACAAGGGACCCCACCTCGACTATGGCTACACCTTC.

The chain combines TRBV7-8 with TRBJ2-7; TRBD1 might be the D (5 bases). V was pared by 1 base and J by 4 bases, with 8 bases between. CDR1 is SGHVS and CDR2 is FQNEAQ in the germline V gene. The CDR3 runs 13 residues. The CDR3 region has the DNA TGTGCCAGCAGCTTAGGCAGGGTTTACGAGCAGTACTTC. It specifies CASSLGRVYEQYF. Variable domain in full (rest from reference TRBV7-8 and TRBJ2-7): GAGVSQSPRYKVAKRGQDVALRCDPISGHVSLFWYQQALGQGPEFLTYFQNEAQLDKSGLPSDRFFAERPEGSVSTLKIQRTQQEDSAVYLCASSLGRVYEQYFGPGTRLTVT.

The chain links TRBV19 to TRBJ1-1, with D maybe TRBD1 (6 bases). Germline lookup yields CDR1 LNHDA and CDR2 SQIVND (reference sequence). The CDR3 has 14 residues. Trimming removed 6 bases from V and 5 bases from J, with 16 bases in between. CDR3 sequence reads: CASRNTGWATEAFF. CDR3 DNA: TGTGCCAGTAGGAATACAGGGTGGGCGACTGAAGCTTTCTTT.

This clone showed up just once. The V gene is TRBV4-1, the J gene TRBJ1-5; D is unresolved. CDR1 MGHRA and CDR2 YSYEKL come from the germline V gene. This CDR3 is built from 12 residues. V dropped 4 bases and J dropped 4 bases, with 5 bases sitting between them. The CDR3 spells CASSPPNQPQHF. The CDR3 DNA reads as TGCGCCAGCAGCCCTCCGAATCAGCCCCAGCATTTT.

This sequence joins TRBV29-1 and TRBJ2-3, with D possibly TRBD2 on 6 matching bases. Germline CDR1 reads SQVTM; CDR2 reads ANQGSEA. CDR3 length: 10 amino acids. The DNA for the CDR3 is TGCGGAGGGGGCACAGATACGCAGTATTTT. This codes for CGGGTDTQYF.

The V call is TRBV5-1, the J call TRBJ2-5; the D call may be TRBD1 or TRBD2 (5 bases each). Trimming removed 3 bases from V and 2 bases from J, with 8 bases in between. This CDR3 contains 13 residues. The germline gives CDR1 SGHRS, CDR2 YFSETQ. The CDR3 reads CASSWDEQETQYF. The CDR3 bases are TGCGCCAGCAGCTGGGACGAGCAAGAGACCCAGTACTTC.